The 8 T cell receptor beta chains listed next were all sequenced from one sample in a study of T-cell memory formation after mild COVID-19. TCRdb re-called the 5' RACE reads with MiXCR, one entry per CDR3 protein. The table lists hundreds of thousands of distinct CDR3 sequences, around a quarter of them singletons. Sequenced: PBMCs or a T cell subset sorted from them (not recorded which). These receptors originate from an adult woman who had mild COVID-19 (a few samples of this study predate the infection). Cell type and time point are not known.

The V gene is TRBV4-1, the J gene TRBJ2-7; D not resolved. The CDR3 is 14 residues long. V was trimmed by 4 bases and J by 3 bases, leaving 13 bases between them. CDR1 MGHRA and CDR2 YSYEKL come from the germline V gene. CDR3 sequence (DNA): TGCGCCAGCAGCCCGAAAGGCCAGAGCTACGAGCAGTACTTC. It yields the protein CASSPKGQSYEQYF.

V gene TRBV19 combines with J gene TRBJ1-4; D is unresolved. The CDR3 is 18 amino acids. Germline V gene sequence: CDR1 LNHDA, CDR2 SQIVND (reference sequence). The V end lost 5 bases, the J end lost 2 bases, and 21 bases lay between the germline ends. The CDR3 DNA is TGTGCCAGTAGTGCCGATCGAAGACGGGTATCGACTAATGAAAAACTGTTTTTT. Translating gives CASSADRRRVSTNEKLFF.

This chain joins TRBV14 and TRBJ2-5; the D gene could be TRBD1 or TRBD2 (5 bases each). V lost 8 bases to trimming and J lost 3 bases, with 13 bases between them. Germline CDR1 and CDR2: SGHDN and FVKESK. This CDR3 region has 13 residues. CDR3 loop: CASRGPAEETQYF. CDR3 coding DNA: TGTGCCAGCCGGGGACCGGCGGAAGAGACCCAGTACTTC.

This clonotype was seen more than once but under ten times. This sequence joins TRBV28 and TRBJ2-1; D possibly corresponds to TRBD1 (6 bases). CDR3 length: 15 amino acids. Trimming pared 3 bases from V and 8 bases from J, leaving 17 bases between. Per germline, CDR1 MDHEN and CDR2 SYDVKM. CDR3 residues: CASSFVLQGFHEQFF. In DNA form, the CDR3 reads TGTGCCAGCAGTTTCGTCTTACAGGGTTTTCATGAGCAGTTCTTC.

The rearrangement joins TRBV6-2 or TRBV6-3 to TRBJ2-5, with 9 bases fitting TRBD2. There are 15 residues in the CDR3. The junction had 5 bases not matched to a gene; V was cut back by 2 bases and J by 4 bases. The germline CDR1 and CDR2 sequences are MNHEY and SVGEGT. CDR3 in DNA: TGTGCCAGCAGTTACACCGGGACTAGCAGAGAGACCCAGTACTTC. It is translated as CASSYTGTSRETQYF.

This clonotype has a handful of counts. The chain recombines TRBV3-1 with TRBJ2-3, with 9 nucleotides matching TRBD2. Trimming removed 4 bases from V and 4 bases from J; junction bases left unmatched: 6. Germline values: CDR1 LGHDT, CDR2 YNNKEL (reference sequence). This CDR3 spans 15 amino acids. The CDR3 sequence: CASSLSGGEADTQYF. The CDR3 region has the DNA TGTGCCAGCAGCCTTAGCGGGGGCGAGGCAGATACGCAGTATTTT.

The chain links TRBV12-3 or TRBV12-4 to TRBJ2-1, with a weak D call TRBD2 (5 bases). CDR3 size: 15 residues. With 4 bases removed from V and 4 bases from J, the gap between germline ends came to 14 bases. The CDR3 sequence is CASSWTATGYNEQFF. CDR3 sequence (DNA): TGTGCCAGCAGTTGGACTGCGACGGGTTACAATGAGCAGTTCTTC.

This clonotype showed up just a few times. This chain uses TRBV18 with TRBJ2-2; D perhaps matches TRBD1 (6 bases). There are 14 residues in the CDR3. Trimming removed 4 bases from V and 0 bases from J, with 6 bases in between. The germline gives CDR1 KGHSH, CDR2 LQKENI. The CDR3 protein is CASSRTANTGELFF. The DNA for the CDR3 is TGTGCCAGCTCACGGACAGCGAACACCGGGGAGCTGTTTTTT.